This passage covers 25 T cell receptor beta chains from one sample sequenced in a study of T cell repertoires in cytomegalovirus infection. Using its own MiXCR run on the reads, TCRdb lists one record per CDR3 protein. The data show roughly 310,000 distinct CDR3 sequences, roughly 15% seen once. The sample comprised PBMCs. The receptors stem from a human donor in good health (CMV status not recorded). Some clones in this sample may be carry-over from other donors' samples.

The rearrangement uses TRBV3-1 and TRBJ2-7, with D possibly being TRBD1 (6 bases). Germline CDR1 reads LGHDT; CDR2 reads YNNKEL (reference sequence). Trimming stripped 1 base from V and 3 bases from J, with 16 bases between. The CDR3 is made up of 16 amino acids. The DNA for the CDR3 is TGTGCCAGCAGCCAAGTTTTCGGGACATCGCGCTACGAGCAGTACTTC. Its translation is CASSQVFGTSRYEQYF.

This clonotype occurred many times. This sequence joins TRBV7-9 and TRBJ2-1; D uncertain. Germline-derived CDR1 and CDR2 are SEHNR and FQNEAQ (reference sequence). The length of the CDR3 is 14 residues. The V and J ends lost 1 base and 6 bases respectively, with 10 bases between them. The CDR3 nucleotides read TGTGCCAGCAGCTTAGTGCGAGACACCAATGAGCAGTTCTTC. It codes for CASSLVRDTNEQFF.

The chain recombines TRBV2 with TRBJ2-7; TRBD2 is a possible D gene (6 bases). Trimming left V 6 bases short and J 1 base short, with 16 bases between. This CDR3 spans 15 amino acids. Germline CDR1 is SNHLY and CDR2 is FYNNEI. CDR3 coding DNA: TGTGCCAGCAGGCGCCAATTAGGGACTTCCTACGAGCAGTACTTC. Amino acid sequence: CASRRQLGTSYEQYF.

This clonotype was detected a few times. V gene TRBV2 combines with J gene TRBJ2-1, with TRBD2 identical over 7 bases. The V gene's germline CDR1 is SNHLY and CDR2 FYNNEI. The CDR3 consists of 16 residues. The ends lost 3 bases at V and 6 bases at J; junction bases unmatched: 11. The CDR3 DNA sequence: TGTGCCAGCAGTGAGACGCTACTGTCTAGCGGCAATGAGCAGTTCTTC. This gives the protein CASSETLLSSGNEQFF. The whole variable domain, remainder taken from reference TRBV2 and TRBJ2-1, is EPEVTQTPSHQVTQMGQEVILRCVPISNHLYFYWYRQILGQKVEFLVSFYNNEISEKSEIFDDQFSVERPDGSNFTLKIRSTKLEDSAMYFCASSETLLSSGNEQFFGPGTRLTVL.

This clonotype was seen repeatedly, ten times or more. This sequence joins TRBV2 and TRBJ2-6; 8 bases are shared with TRBD1. The CDR3 has 17 residues. The germline CDR1 and CDR2 sequences are SNHLY and FYNNEI. V dropped 2 bases and J dropped 2; count of bases not matched to a gene: 5. CDR3 sequence (DNA): TGTGCCAGCAGTGAATTCGGGGGACAGGCTGGGGCCAACGTCCTGACTTTC. It translates to CASSEFGGQAGANVLTF.

The chain links TRBV10-3 to TRBJ2-3, with D maybe TRBD2 (6 bases). With 3 bases removed from V and 8 bases from J, the gap between germline ends came to 9 bases. This CDR3 spans 12 amino acids. In germline, CDR1 is ENHRY, CDR2 SYGVKD. The CDR3 region is CAISDGGGTQYF. DNA of the CDR3: TGTGCCATCAGTGATGGGGGAGGTACGCAGTATTTT.

This clonotype was picked up many times. V gene TRBV7-8 combines with J gene TRBJ1-5; TRBD1 is a possible D gene (5 bases). CDR1 and CDR2 (germline): SGHVS, FQNEAQ. This CDR3 is 15 amino acids long. V was shortened by 5 bases and J by 0 bases, with 11 bases between the two germline ends. CDR3 amino acids: CASSKTVYSNQPQHF. Written as DNA, the CDR3 is TGTGCCAGCAGCAAGACAGTCTATAGCAATCAGCCCCAGCATTTT.

CDR3 sequence (DNA): TGTGCCAGCAGTCCCAGCGGAGGGGGGATGTATGAAAAACTGTTTTTT. Encoded protein: CASSPSGGGMYEKLFF. This rearrangement joins TRBV28 to TRBJ1-4; D is possibly TRBD1 (6 bases). Per the germline V gene, CDR1 is MDHEN and CDR2 is SYDVKM. Trimming took off 5 bases at V and 6 bases at J, with 19 bases between the two ends. The length of the CDR3 is 16 residues.

This clonotype showed up just a few times. The gene calls are TRBV10-3 and TRBJ2-1, with D tentatively TRBD1 (6 bases). Trimming removed 3 bases at V and 7 bases at J, with 13 bases between. CDR3 length: 14 amino acids. The germline CDR1 and CDR2 sequences are ENHRY and SYGVKD. CDR3: CAISDYRVGNEQFF. CDR3 bases: TGTGCCATCAGTGACTACAGGGTGGGGAATGAGCAGTTCTTC.

This clonotype was found many times. CDR3 in amino acids: CASSYRPEGSGHNEQFF. CDR3 sequence (DNA): TGTGCCAGCAGTTACCGTCCTGAGGGAAGTGGGCACAATGAGCAGTTCTTC. The J gene is TRBJ2-1, the V gene TRBV6-2 or TRBV6-3; D may be TRBD2 (5 bases). This CDR3 is 17 amino acids long. The germline V and J ends were trimmed by 2 bases and 5 bases, with 19 bases remaining between them. Germline values: CDR1 MNHEY, CDR2 SVGEGT.

This clonotype was counted a few times. This rearrangement joins TRBV20-1 to TRBJ1-1; D is possibly TRBD1 (5 bases). The CDR3 totals 14 residues. V lost 6 bases to trimming and J lost 1 base, with 15 bases between them. Germline V gene data show CDR1 as DFQATT and CDR2 as SNEGSKA (reference sequence). The CDR3 is CSALPGGGNTEAFF. In DNA, the CDR3 is TGCAGTGCGCTCCCGGGGGGGGGGAACACTGAAGCTTTCTTT.

This rearrangement joins TRBV19 to TRBJ1-1; D is unresolved. The CDR3 contains 14 residues. V was trimmed by 3 bases and J by 0 bases, leaving 8 bases between them. Germline CDR1 LNHDA, CDR2 SQIVND (reference sequence). This chain's CDR3 is CASSMNSLNTEAFF. The CDR3 DNA sequence: TGTGCCAGTAGTATGAACAGCTTGAACACTGAAGCTTTCTTT.

This clonotype was observed many times. The chain uses TRBV18 and TRBJ2-3; D not certain. The CDR3 length is 14 residues. V lost 2 bases and J 5 bases, leaving 11 bases between the germline ends. Germline V lookup: CDR1 KGHSH, CDR2 LQKENI. The CDR3 nucleotides read TGTGCCAGCTCACCATCAGGTGATGGAGATACGCAGTATTTT. This encodes CASSPSGDGDTQYF.

The sample holds many counts of this clonotype. This chain uses TRBV28 with TRBJ1-1; 7 positions agree with TRBD1. CDR1 is MDHEN, CDR2 SYDVKM, per germline. Trimming cost V 7 bases and J 1 base; bases outside gene matches: 9. CDR3 length: 15 amino acids. CDR3 nucleotides: TGTGCCAGCACCCCGCCAGGGGGGCAGAACACTGAAGCTTTCTTT. Translation: CASTPPGGQNTEAFF.

The chain employs TRBV3-1 and TRBJ1-6, with D hard to call. Germline-derived CDR1 and CDR2 are LGHDT and YNNKEL (reference sequence). The CDR3 is 14 amino acids. V gave up 4 bases and J gave up 5 bases, with 9 bases separating them. CDR3 nucleotide sequence: TGTGCCAGCAGCCCAGCACAGAATAATTCACCCCTCCACTTT. Translated, it gives CASSPAQNNSPLHF. Filled out from reference TRBV3-1 and TRBJ1-6, the complete variable domain reads DTAVSQTPKYLVTQMGNDKSIKCEQNLGHDTMYWYKQDSKKFLKIMFSYNNKELIINETVPNRFSPKSPDKAHLNLHINSLELGDSAVYFCASSPAQNNSPLHFGNGTRLTVT.

This clonotype turned up a few times. The rearrangement uses TRBV20-1 and TRBJ1-2; no reliable D call. V gave up 3 bases and J gave up 5 bases, with 16 bases separating them. CDR3 length: 14 residues. CDR1 DFQATT and CDR2 SNEGSKA come from the germline V gene (reference sequence). CDR3 in DNA: TGCAGTGCTAGCGATCTTCAGCTCGGGTATGGCTACACCTTC. This translates into CSASDLQLGYGYTF.

The genes are TRBV5-1 and TRBJ2-1; 10 bases fit TRBD1. Germline assignment: CDR1 SGHRS and CDR2 YFSETQ. The junction had 7 bases not matched to a gene; V was cut back by 7 bases and J by 3 bases. The CDR3 is made up of 15 amino acids. The CDR3: CASYQGDRGYNEQFF. For the CDR3, the DNA is TGCGCCAGCTATCAAGGGGACAGGGGCTACAATGAGCAGTTCTTC.

This clonotype was observed many times. V is TRBV5-5 and J is TRBJ2-7; D possibly matches TRBD1 or TRBD2 (5 bases each). The V and J ends lost 4 bases and 0 bases respectively, with 23 bases between them. The V gene's germline CDR1 is SGHKS and CDR2 YYEKEE (reference sequence). The CDR3 has 18 amino acids. The CDR3 region is CASSVRGLVGTSSYEQYF. CDR3 nucleotides: TGTGCCAGCAGCGTGAGGGGTTTGGTAGGGACGAGCTCCTACGAGCAGTACTTC. Variable domain in full (rest from reference TRBV5-5 and TRBJ2-7): DAGVTQSPTHLIKTRGQQVTLRCSPISGHKSVSWYQQVLGQGPQFIFQYYEKEERGRGNFPDRFSARQFPNYSSELNVNALLLGDSALYLCASSVRGLVGTSSYEQYFGPGTRLTVT.

The sample holds a few counts of this clonotype. The chain recombines TRBV4-1 with TRBJ2-3; tentatively, D is TRBD2 (5 bases). CDR1 MGHRA and CDR2 YSYEKL come from the germline V gene. The V and J ends lost 2 bases and 4 bases respectively, with 10 bases between them. The CDR3 totals 14 residues. Written as DNA, the CDR3 is TGCGCCAGCAGCCAAACCGGGGTATCAGATACGCAGTATTTT. Its protein product is CASSQTGVSDTQYF.

Notes on this clonotype: A read error may explain this, as a much larger clone is one base away. The gene calls are TRBV7-4 and TRBJ1-2; maybe TRBD1 (5 bases). Germline CDR1 reads SGHVT; CDR2 reads SQSDAQ. The CDR3 length is 15 residues. Here the CDR3 reads CTSSLAEAGSYGYTF. For the CDR3, the DNA is TGTACCAGCAGCTTAGCGGAGGCAGGGAGCTATGGCTACACCTTC.

This clonotype was observed many times. The chain couples TRBV7-2 to TRBJ1-2; D remains unclear. The CDR3 sequence is 14 residues long. CDR1 and CDR2 from the germline V gene are SGHTA and FQGNSA. Trimming took off 5 bases at V and 5 bases at J, with 15 bases between the two ends. The CDR3 sequence is CASSPTPDMYGYTF. In nucleotides, the CDR3 is TGTGCCAGCAGCCCTACCCCAGACATGTATGGCTACACCTTC.

This clonotype was seen a single time. This chain joins TRBV7-6 and TRBJ1-6, with D perhaps TRBD1 (6 bases). The ends were cut back, 5 bases at V and 5 bases at J, with 13 bases in the middle. The length of the CDR3 is 15 residues. Per germline, CDR1 SGHVS and CDR2 FNYEAQ. CDR3 in amino acids: CASSRQVFNNSPLHF. The CDR3 bases are TGTGCCAGCAGCCGACAGGTTTTTAATAATTCACCCCTCCACTTT.

This clonotype occurred a few times. The V and J genes are TRBV25-1 and TRBJ2-6; D call uncertain. CDR3 length: 13 amino acids. The V and J ends lost 4 bases and 4 bases respectively, with 5 bases between them. Germline values: CDR1 MGHDK, CDR2 SYGVNS. CDR3 DNA: TGTGCCAGCAGTGGATTCGGGGCCAACGTCCTGACTTTC. It translates to CASSGFGANVLTF.

The sample holds many counts of this clonotype. The V and J genes are TRBV6-5 and TRBJ2-1; 9 nucleotides agree with TRBD2. CDR3 length: 16 residues. Looked up from germline, CDR1 is MNHEY and CDR2 is SVGAGI. V trimming: 2 bases; J trimming: 7 bases; junction bases outside the gene matches: 9. CDR3 amino acids: CASSYGSSGVGNEQFF. The CDR3 DNA reads as TGTGCCAGCAGTTACGGGTCTAGCGGGGTGGGGAATGAGCAGTTCTTC.

The chain's CDR3 is CASSQPDRVYGYTF. The CDR3 DNA sequence: TGTGCCAGCAGCCAACCGGACAGGGTATATGGCTACACCTTC. V usage is TRBV4-2 and J usage is TRBJ1-2; 8 bases map to TRBD1. Trimming cost V 2 bases and J 5 bases; bases outside gene matches: 4. CDR1 LGHNA and CDR2 YNFKEQ come from the germline V gene. The CDR3 is 14 residues long.